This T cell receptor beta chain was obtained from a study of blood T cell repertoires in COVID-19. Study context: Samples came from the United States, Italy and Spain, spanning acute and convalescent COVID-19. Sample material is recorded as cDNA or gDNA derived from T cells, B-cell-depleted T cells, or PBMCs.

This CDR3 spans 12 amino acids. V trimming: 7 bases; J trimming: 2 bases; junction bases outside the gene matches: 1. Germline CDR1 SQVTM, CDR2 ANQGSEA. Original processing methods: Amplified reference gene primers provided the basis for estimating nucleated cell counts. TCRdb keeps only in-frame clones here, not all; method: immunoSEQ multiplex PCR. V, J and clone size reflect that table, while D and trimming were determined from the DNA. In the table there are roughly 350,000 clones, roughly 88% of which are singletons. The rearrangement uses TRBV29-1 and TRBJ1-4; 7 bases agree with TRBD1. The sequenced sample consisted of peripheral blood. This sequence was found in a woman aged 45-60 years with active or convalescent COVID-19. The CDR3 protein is CSARGTNEKLFF. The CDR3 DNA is TGCAGCGCCAGGGGGACTAATGAAAAACTGTTTTTT.